Each of the 7 T cell receptor beta chains below was sequenced from the same sample in a study of OX40 agonist ivuxolimab in advanced cancers. Libraries were prepared through the immunoSEQ multiplex PCR assay. The source is immuneACCESS, and TCRdb retained only in-frame sequences with V and J called. Part of the clones is not carried over; for the studies checked, unresolved V genes explain less than half of this, and the remainder is unexplained. Recorded for this sample are approximately 65,000 clones; about 92% of them occurred a single time. Roughly 1% of the sample belongs to the ten largest clones. Specimen: CD4+ or CD8+ T cells sorted from blood, collected in a trial of the OX40 agonist ivuxolimab. Receptor source: an adult with an advanced solid tumor such as melanoma, head and neck, liver or kidney cancer.

The chain uses TRBV6-5 and TRBJ2-6; D gene unclear. This CDR3 region has 15 residues. Trimming stripped 0 bases from V and 0 bases from J, with 3 bases between. Germline V gene lookup returns CDR1 MNHEY and CDR2 SVGAGI. CDR3 sequence (DNA): TGTGCCAGCAGTTACTCTCTCTCTGGGGCCAACGTCCTGACTTTC. Residues: CASSYSLSGANVLTF.

The gene calls are TRBV9 and TRBJ1-2; D possibly corresponds to TRBD1 (6 bases). Germline V gene lookup returns CDR1 SGDLS and CDR2 YYNGEE. V was trimmed by 3 bases and J by 4 bases, leaving 13 bases between them. This CDR3 spans 14 amino acids. In DNA form, the CDR3 reads TGTGCCAGCAGCGCAGAACGGGACACCTATGGCTACACCTTC. It specifies CASSAERDTYGYTF.

J is TRBJ1-2 and V is TRBV5-1, with D unclear. From germline, CDR1 is SGHRS and CDR2 YFSETQ. The CDR3 sequence is 13 residues long. Between the trimmed V and J ends, which lost 0 bases and 8 bases, there was a span of 11 bases. CDR3 amino acids: CASSLGHREGYTF. The CDR3 bases are TGCGCCAGCAGCTTGGGGCACCGTGAGGGCTACACCTTC.

The chain links TRBV5-6 to TRBJ1-1; D ambiguous. The CDR3 extends over 14 amino acids. Germline V CDR1 and CDR2: SGHDT, YYEEEE. Trimming left V 0 bases short and J 1 base short, with 7 bases between. The DNA for the CDR3 is TGTGCCAGCAGCTTGGACACGGCGAACACTGAAGCTTTCTTT. This sequence encodes CASSLDTANTEAFF. The variable domain in full, with the rest retrieved from reference TRBV5-6 and TRBJ1-1, is DAGVTQSPTHLIKTRGQQVTLRCSPKSGHDTVSWYQQALGQGPQFIFQYYEEEERQRGNFPDRFSGHQFPNYSSELNVNALLLGDSALYLCASSLDTANTEAFFGQGTRLTVV.

In DNA form, the CDR3 reads TGTGCCAGCAGCCAAGGACAGGGAGGCCCCCAGGAGACCCAGTACTTC. The encoded protein is CASSQGQGGPQETQYF. The rearrangement uses TRBV5-8 and TRBJ2-5; 8 bases match TRBD1. The germline gives CDR1 SGHTS, CDR2 YDEGEE. Trimming cost V 4 bases and J 5 bases; bases outside gene matches: 13. The CDR3 extends over 16 amino acids.

J is TRBJ2-1 and V is TRBV11-2, with 11 bases lining up with TRBD1. This CDR3 is 16 amino acids long. V shed 2 bases and J 4 bases; nucleotides not matched to a gene: 4. Per the germline V gene, CDR1 is SGHAT and CDR2 is FQNNGV. The CDR3 DNA is TGTGCCAGCAGCTTACGGACAGGGGGCATTTACAATGAGCAGTTCTTC. Its protein product is CASSLRTGGIYNEQFF. The whole variable domain, remainder taken from reference TRBV11-2 and TRBJ2-1, is EAGVAQSPRYKIIEKRQSVAFWCNPISGHATLYWYQQILGQGPKLLIQFQNNGVVDDSQLPKDRFSAERLKGVDSTLKIQPAKLEDSAVYLCASSLRTGGIYNEQFFGPGTRLTVL.

This chain links TRBV12-5 with TRBJ1-5; 7 bases line up with TRBD1. In germline, CDR1 is LGHNT, CDR2 FRNRAP. The CDR3 runs to 12 residues. The V gene end was trimmed by 6 bases and the J gene end by 10 bases; junction bases not matched to a gene: 6. The chain's CDR3 is CASGLTGSPQHF. CDR3 DNA sequence: TGTGCTAGTGGCCTGACAGGGAGTCCCCAGCATTTT.